This is a list of T cell receptor beta chains from one sample in a study of T cell responses to AZD1222 COVID-19 vaccine. Sequenced by immunoSEQ multiplex PCR; TCRdb stores in-frame clones only, minus some. The sample lists around 91,000 clones, roughly 84% occurring once. The starting material was peripheral blood, obtained on day 0 of AZD1222 vaccination. These receptor sequences come from an adult in good health. Each CDR3 is given with its conserved first and last residue. The D gene is left open where the match is weak. The size field is filled for only some rows; it gives once, few, many or a size class.

V	J	size	D	length	CDR3	DNA
TRBV5-8	TRBJ2-5	once	TRBD1	15	CASSGRDRGGETQYF	TGTGCCAGCAGTGGCCGGGACAGGGGGGGAGAGACCCAGTACTTC
TRBV5-4	TRBJ2-1	NA	TRBD2	20	CASSFRLTSGGADSYNEQFF	TGTGCCAGCAGCTTCCGACTAACGAGCGGGGGGGCCGACTCCTACAATGAGCAGTTCTTC
TRBV5-1	TRBJ1-1	NA	TRBD1	19	CASSLGLIGTGGVRTEAFF	TGCGCCAGCAGCCTTGGGTTGATTGGGACAGGGGGCGTTAGGACTGAAGCTTTCTTT
TRBV10-3	TRBJ1-1	NA	NA	11	CAIKSTTEAFF	TGTGCCATCAAGTCGACGACAGAAGCTTTCTTT
TRBV5-6	TRBJ2-1	NA	TRBD2	15	CASSLLAGGPRRLFF	TGTGCCAGCAGCCTACTAGCGGGAGGGCCTCGAAGACTGTTCTTC
TRBV18	TRBJ1-3	NA	NA	16	CASSPARGGTGNTIYF	TGTGCCAGCTCACCCGCCAGGGGAGGGACTGGAAACACCATATATTTT
TRBV6-5	TRBJ1-2	NA	TRBD1	15	CASRTGTGAFYGYTF	TGTGCCAGCAGGACCGGGACAGGGGCGTTTTATGGCTACACCTTC
TRBV7-6	TRBJ2-2	NA	NA	14	CASSLSGNTGELFF	TGTGCCAGCAGCTTATCAGGGAACACCGGGGAGCTGTTTTTT
TRBV14	TRBJ2-5	NA	NA	13	CASSRGVRETQYF	TGTGCCAGCAGCCGTGGGGTACGAGAGACCCAGTACTTC
TRBV7-2	TRBJ1-2	once	TRBD1	17	CASSLASSKGANYGYTF	TGTGCCAGCAGCTTAGCGAGTTCCAAGGGGGCCAACTATGGCTACACCTTC
TRBV5-6	TRBJ1-5	NA	TRBD1	13	CASSFQGGRAQHF	TGTGCCAGCAGCTTCCAAGGGGGCAGAGCCCAGCATTTT
TRBV19	TRBJ1-4	NA	NA	14	CASSIVHNNEKLFF	TGTGCCAGTAGTATTGTACACAATAATGAAAAACTGTTTTTT
TRBV28	TRBJ1-1	NA	NA	16	CASSSLGSTLNTEAFF	TGTGCCAGTTCCTCGTTGGGGAGCACATTGAACACTGAAGCTTTCTTT
TRBV6-2/TRBV6-3	TRBJ1-6	NA	NA	14	CASSHQGTISPLHF	TGTGCCAGCAGTCATCAGGGGACCATTTCACCCCTCCACTTT
TRBV10-3	TRBJ2-7	NA	NA	12	CAISGEGHEQYF	TGTGCCATCAGTGGAGAGGGGCACGAGCAGTACTTC
TRBV6-5	TRBJ1-3	NA	NA	14	CASSQVSSGNTIYF	TGTGCCAGCAGCCAGGTTAGCTCTGGAAACACCATATATTTT
TRBV9	TRBJ1-4	NA	NA	13	CASSVTTNEKLFF	TGTGCCAGCAGCGTAACGACTAATGAAAAACTGTTTTTT
TRBV28	TRBJ2-7	NA	NA	12	CASGKDAYEQYF	TGTGCCAGCGGAAAGGACGCCTACGAGCAGTACTTC
TRBV7-8	TRBJ2-7	NA	NA	14	CASSLGSGLDEQYF	TGTGCCAGCAGCTTAGGGTCAGGGCTGGATGAGCAGTACTTC
TRBV6-5	TRBJ1-5	NA	NA	14	CASSYALRSQPQHF	TGTGCCAGCAGTTACGCGTTAAGGAGTCAGCCCCAGCATTTT
TRBV12-3/TRBV12-4	TRBJ1-6	NA	NA	12	CASSLQRSPLHF	TGTGCCAGCAGTTTACAGCGTTCACCCCTCCACTTT
TRBV27	TRBJ1-1	NA	NA	17	CASSFRRGANMNTEAFF	TGTGCCAGCAGTTTCCGAAGGGGGGCGAACATGAACACTGAAGCTTTCTTT
TRBV28	TRBJ2-3	once	TRBD1	15	CASSLSGQGADTQYF	TGTGCCAGCAGTTTATCTGGGCAGGGGGCAGATACGCAGTATTTT
TRBV6-5	TRBJ1-4	NA	NA	13	CASHGGTNEKLFF	TGTGCCAGCCACGGGGGAACTAATGAAAAACTGTTTTTT